This T cell receptor beta chain appears in the sequencing data of a study of T cells in Graves' hyperthyroidism and ophthalmopathy. Study-wide points: Researchers found most expanded thyroid clonotypes above 0.001 in blood as well. Ophthalmopathy, as predicted by the model, came a median roughly 6.8 months after the prediction.

V lost 2 bases to trimming and J lost 5 bases, with 6 bases between them. This CDR3 is 13 amino acids long. Per germline, CDR1 KGHDR and CDR2 SFDVKD. Amplification of TCR beta CDR3 regions used RNA as the template. HTBI primers were the set used in a first-round RT-PCR of the TCR CDR3. TCRdb re-analysed the multiplex PCR reads in MiXCR, keeping a single row per CDR3 protein. This table holds about 640,000 distinct CDR3 sequences, around 21% found once. With regard to this clonotype: Its cognate antigen is unknown.

Isolation of PBMCs was performed on 8.5 to 10 ml fresh peripheral blood. The sample consisted of blood. The clonotype originates from a man aged 25 to 40 with Graves' ophthalmopathy. The chain employs TRBV24-1 and TRBJ1-5; no firm D call. DNA of the CDR3: TGTGCCACCAGTGATTCCGGCGATCAGCCCCAGCATTTT. Its protein is CATSDSGDQPQHF.